These 29 T cell receptor beta chains originate from one sample sequenced in a study of molecular identifiers for immune sequencing clone quantification. One entry per CDR3 protein, called by TCRdb with MiXCR from the PCR reads. Among fewer than 45,000 distinct CDR3 sequences listed, about 19% were seen once. Sequenced: naive CD8+ T cells from blood, with Jurkat cell RNA spiked in. Sample subset: FACS-sorted CD8+CD4-CCR7+CD45RA+ naive T cells. These receptors came from a human donor in good health. Some libraries in this study had Jurkat cell RNA spiked in.

V is TRBV29-1 and J is TRBJ1-5; D is possibly TRBD1 (5 bases). Germline CDR1 SQVTM, CDR2 ANQGSEA. This CDR3 is 15 amino acids long. V was shortened by 4 bases and J by 0 bases, with 13 bases between the two germline ends. The CDR3 here is CSVGDEGYSNQPQHF. CDR3 in DNA: TGCAGCGTTGGGGACGAAGGCTATAGCAATCAGCCCCAGCATTTT.

This clonotype is a singleton in its sample. A read error may explain this, as a much larger clone is one base away. The chain combines TRBV7-9 with TRBJ2-7; D tentatively reads TRBD1 or TRBD2 (5 bases each). Trimming took off 5 bases at V and 4 bases at J, with 12 bases between the two ends. The CDR3 contains 13 residues. Germline V gene sequence: CDR1 SEHNR, CDR2 FQNEAQ (reference sequence). CDR3 DNA sequence: TGTGCCAGCAGCCCGCTAGGGGAGTACGAGCAGTACTTC. It specifies CASSPLGEYEQYF.

This clonotype was observed at least ten times. V usage is TRBV28 and J usage is TRBJ2-1; D possibly corresponds to TRBD1 (6 bases). The CDR3 has 18 residues. Trimming shortened V by 2 bases and J by 2 bases, and 19 bases separated the two germline ends. From germline, CDR1 is MDHEN and CDR2 SYDVKM. The CDR3 bases are TGTGCCAGCAGTTTAGACGCAGGTGAGGGGGAGACCTACAATGAGCAGTTCTTC. Translating gives CASSLDAGEGETYNEQFF.

This clonotype was seen repeatedly, ten times or more. The J gene is TRBJ2-3, the V gene TRBV13; D possibly matches TRBD1 or TRBD2 (6 bases each). CDR1 PRHDT and CDR2 FYEKMQ come from the germline V gene (reference sequence). Trimming took off 4 bases at V and 0 bases at J, with 11 bases between the two ends. The CDR3 spans 15 residues. CDR3 coding DNA: TGTGCCAGCAGCTGGCGGGACAAAAGCACAGATACGCAGTATTTT. Residues: CASSWRDKSTDTQYF.

The sample holds many counts of this clonotype. This chain joins TRBV11-2 and TRBJ2-3; a possible D gene is TRBD2 (5 bases). Trimming took off 3 bases at V and 0 bases at J, with 13 bases between the two ends. Germline-derived CDR1 and CDR2 are SGHAT and FQNNGV. CDR3 length: 16 residues. The CDR3 sequence is CASSLGPGISTDTQYF. CDR3 DNA: TGTGCCAGCAGCTTGGGCCCGGGAATTAGCACAGATACGCAGTATTTT.

This clonotype was seen repeatedly, ten times or more. The V call is TRBV13, the J call TRBJ2-7, with TRBD2 matching over 11 bases. V trimming: 3 bases; J trimming: 6 bases; junction bases outside the gene matches: 7. The CDR3 contains 15 residues. The germline V gene has CDR1 PRHDT and CDR2 FYEKMQ (reference sequence). The CDR3 sequence is CASSFGLAGGGEQYF. CDR3 in DNA: TGTGCCAGCAGCTTTGGGCTAGCGGGGGGCGGCGAGCAGTACTTC.

Remarks on this clonotype: A read error is possible here, since a much larger clone lies one base away. Because the CDR3 is missing its conserved closing phenylalanine or tryptophan, this is likely a read error. The chain links TRBV19 to TRBJ1-1; D is uncertain. CDR3 length: 13 residues. The V gene lost 3 bases and the J gene lost 1 base, with 6 bases spanning the gap. Germline CDR1 reads LNHDA; CDR2 reads SQIVND (reference sequence). The CDR3 DNA reads as TGTGCCAGTAGTATTTCCCAGAACACTGAAGCTTTCTCT. Translating gives CASSISQNTEAFS.

There are a few counts of this clonotype. The rearrangement links TRBV6-6 to TRBJ2-1, with 8 bases that match TRBD2. This CDR3 has 16 amino acids. Germline V lookup: CDR1 MNHNY, CDR2 SVGAGI (reference sequence). V shed 6 bases and J 6 bases; nucleotides not matched to a gene: 13. Here the CDR3 reads CASSLTPREAFNEQFF. DNA of the CDR3: TGTGCCAGCAGCCTTACACCGCGGGAGGCTTTCAATGAGCAGTTCTTC.

This clonotype was detected a few times. The V and J genes are TRBV6-2 or TRBV6-3 and TRBJ2-1; either TRBD1 or TRBD2 may supply D (5 bases each). The CDR3 sequence is 15 residues long. V lost 2 bases, J lost 9 bases, and 17 bases lay in between. Germline V gene lookup returns CDR1 MNHEY and CDR2 SVGEGT. The CDR3 sequence is CASSYETGTPGEQFF. The DNA of the CDR3 is TGTGCCAGCAGTTACGAAACCGGGACCCCGGGTGAGCAGTTCTTC.

This chain links TRBV2 with TRBJ2-2, with 9 bases aligning to TRBD2. Looked up from germline, CDR1 is SNHLY and CDR2 is FYNNEI. The ends lost 5 bases at V and 0 bases at J; junction bases unmatched: 4. CDR3 size: 16 residues. Written as DNA, the CDR3 is TGTGCCAGCAGTACAGGACTAGCGTCGAACACCGGGGAGCTGTTTTTT. Translating gives CASSTGLASNTGELFF.

This clonotype was counted at least ten times. This chain links TRBV6-6 with TRBJ2-7; D call uncertain. The CDR3 sequence is 14 residues long. The germline V gene has CDR1 MNHNY and CDR2 SVGAGI (reference sequence). V dropped 1 base and J dropped 2 bases, with 9 bases sitting between them. CDR3 in DNA: TGTGCCAGCAGTTACTTCCCGGGTCCCTACGAGCAGTACTTC. Protein: CASSYFPGPYEQYF.

The table lists this clonotype with many counts. The genes are TRBV7-8 and TRBJ2-3; no clear D. CDR3 length: 15 residues. CDR1 and CDR2 (germline): SGHVS, FQNEAQ. V lost 1 base to trimming and J lost 4 bases, with 12 bases between them. Here the CDR3 DNA reads TGTGCCAGCAGCTTAGGTGGGGATTCCTCAGATACGCAGTATTTT. Encoded protein: CASSLGGDSSDTQYF.

This clonotype was counted at least ten times. The gene calls are TRBV15 and TRBJ2-7, with 9 bases matching TRBD1. Germline CDR1 and CDR2: LNHNV and YYDKDF (reference sequence). The CDR3 has 13 residues. Unmatched junction bases numbered 1, after V lost 4 bases and J lost 3 bases. CDR3 in amino acids: CATSMGQGYEQYF. DNA for the CDR3: TGTGCCACCAGCATGGGACAGGGCTACGAGCAGTACTTC.

The rearrangement joins TRBV6-6 to TRBJ1-5; the D gene is possibly TRBD1 (5 bases). Germline values: CDR1 MNHNY, CDR2 SVGAGI (reference sequence). The CDR3 has 15 residues. Trimming pared 4 bases from V and 0 bases from J, leaving 10 bases between. CDR3 bases: TGTGCCAGCAGTTGGACACTCTATAGCAATCAGCCCCAGCATTTT. Protein: CASSWTLYSNQPQHF.

At least ten counts were recorded for this clonotype. The chain carries TRBV29-1 and TRBJ2-2, with D possibly being TRBD2 (5 bases). V lost 4 bases and J lost 4, with 13 bases in between. CDR1 SQVTM and CDR2 ANQGSEA come from the germline V gene. The CDR3 is 14 residues long. The CDR3 protein is CSVGHHGGTGELFF. The CDR3 nucleotides are TGCAGCGTTGGACACCACGGAGGCACCGGGGAGCTGTTTTTT.

The chain recombines TRBV9 with TRBJ2-3, with TRBD2 matching over 10 bases. The CDR3 runs to 18 residues. The V gene end was trimmed by 0 bases and the J gene end by 0 bases; junction bases not matched to a gene: 7. Germline loops: CDR1 SGDLS, CDR2 YYNGEE. The CDR3 DNA reads as TGTGCCAGCAGCGTAGAGGGTAGCGGGGGGCCTAGCACAGATACGCAGTATTTT. Translating it yields CASSVEGSGGPSTDTQYF.

With regard to this clonotype: This clone may be a read error of a much larger clone one base away. The chain employs TRBV7-9 and TRBJ2-5; D not certain. V was trimmed by 6 bases and J by 5 bases, leaving 19 bases between them. Germline V gene data show CDR1 as SEHNR and CDR2 as FQNEAQ (reference sequence). This CDR3 is 15 amino acids long. CDR3 sequence: CASRKIPGSTETQYF. CDR3 sequence (DNA): TGTGCCAGCAGAAAGATTCCCGGGTCCACGGAGACCCAGTACTTC.

This clonotype was picked up many times. This chain joins TRBV11-2 and TRBJ2-3; 12 nucleotides line up with TRBD2. The CDR3 is 16 amino acids. Germline V lookup: CDR1 SGHAT, CDR2 FQNNGV. After removal of 5 bases from V and 4 bases from J, the junction contained 7 bases not matched to a gene. Here the CDR3 DNA reads TGTGCCAGCAGCACCCGACTAGCGGGGGCACCAGATACGCAGTATTTT. This codes for CASSTRLAGAPDTQYF.

This clonotype was picked up many times. V and J are TRBV19 and TRBJ1-1; no clear D. Germline V lookup: CDR1 LNHDA, CDR2 SQIVND (reference sequence). With 10 bases removed from V and 1 base from J, the gap between germline ends came to 13 bases. The CDR3 runs 13 residues. The CDR3 DNA sequence: TGTGCCACCAGGCACCCATCGAACACTGAAGCTTTCTTT. Translated, it gives CATRHPSNTEAFF. Together with reference TRBV19 and TRBJ1-1, the CDR3 gives the full variable domain: DGGITQSPKYLFRKEGQNVTLSCEQNLNHDAMYWYRQDPGQGLRLIYYSQIVNDFQKGDIAEGYSVSREKKESFPLTVTSAQKNPTAFYLCATRHPSNTEAFFGQGTRLTVV.

By sample fraction, this clonotype is medium-sized (0.01 to 0.1%). J is TRBJ2-5 and V is TRBV29-1; D is possibly TRBD1 or TRBD2 (5 bases each). The CDR3 extends over 15 amino acids. Germline V gives CDR1 SQVTM, CDR2 ANQGSEA. Trimming cost V 0 bases and J 2 bases, with 13 bases left between them. The CDR3 here is CSVEDHSGAQETQYF. CDR3 DNA sequence: TGCAGCGTTGAAGATCATTCCGGGGCGCAAGAGACCCAGTACTTC.

This clonotype showed up many times. This chain joins TRBV19 and TRBJ2-3, with 7 bases aligning to TRBD2. The CDR3 is 13 residues long. V gave up 9 bases and J gave up 0 bases; unmatched junction bases: 3. The germline V gene encodes CDR1 LNHDA and CDR2 SQIVND (reference sequence). In DNA form, the CDR3 reads TGTGCCAGCGGGACTACCAGCACAGATACGCAGTATTTT. This translates into CASGTTSTDTQYF.

Of note for this clonotype: One end of the junction is discordant with germline, which a read error may explain. The chain combines TRBV25-1 with TRBJ2-7; no reliable D call. This CDR3 is 13 amino acids long. In germline, CDR1 is MGHDK, CDR2 SYGVNS. CDR3 sequence reads: CACSEHLTYEQYF. For the CDR3, the DNA is TGTGCCTGCAGTGAACACCTGACCTACGAGCAGTACTTC.

This chain's CDR3 is CSAQGSDDSNQPQHF. The CDR3 DNA is TGCAGTGCCCAGGGTTCGGACGATAGCAATCAGCCCCAGCATTTT. The genes are TRBV20-1 and TRBJ1-5, with D perhaps TRBD1 (5 bases). V was trimmed by 6 bases and J by 0 bases, leaving 15 bases between them. This CDR3 has 15 residues. Germline values: CDR1 DFQATT, CDR2 SNEGSKA (reference sequence).

The chain is built from TRBV7-9 and TRBJ2-7; TRBD2 agrees at 8 bases. The CDR3 contains 15 residues. V was clipped by 6 bases and J by 3 bases; unmatched bases: 10. CDR1 and CDR2 from the germline V gene are SEHNR and FQNEAQ (reference sequence). CDR3 sequence (DNA): TGTGCCAGCAGTCTTAGCGGGGACTGGGGCTACGAGCAGTACTTC. Its protein is CASSLSGDWGYEQYF. The full variable domain, with the rest looked up from reference TRBV7-9 and TRBJ2-7, is DTGVSQNPRHKITKRGQNVTFRCDPISEHNRLYWYRQTLGQGPEFLTYFQNEAQLEKSRLLSDRFSAERPKGSFSTLEIQRTEQGDSAMYLCASSLSGDWGYEQYFGPGTRLTVT.

The table lists this clonotype with many counts. The rearrangement joins TRBV21-1 to TRBJ1-5; the table calls TRBD1, which could not be checked here. TRBV21-1 is listed as a pseudogene. The CDR3 consists of 14 residues. The CDR3 spells CASSTREGFQPQHF. In DNA form, the CDR3 reads TGTGCCAGCAGCACCAGGGAAGGTTTTCAGCCCCAGCATTTT.

Ten or more counts support this clonotype. The chain employs TRBV19 and TRBJ1-1; weak D call: TRBD1 (5 bases). Trimming took off 6 bases at V and 2 bases at J, with 13 bases between the two ends. The V gene's germline CDR1 is LNHDA and CDR2 SQIVND (reference sequence). The CDR3 runs to 14 residues. CDR3 sequence: CASRTTDFNTEAFF. For the CDR3, the DNA is TGTGCCAGTAGAACGACAGACTTCAACACTGAAGCTTTCTTT.

This clonotype was counted ten times or more. The J gene is TRBJ1-5, the V gene TRBV15; TRBD1 agrees at 9 bases. The CDR3 has 15 amino acids. Per the germline V gene, CDR1 is LNHNV and CDR2 is YYDKDF (reference sequence). V lost 5 bases, J lost 1 base, and 3 bases stayed unmatched. The CDR3 DNA sequence: TGTGCCACCAGCGCGGACAGGGGAAGCAATCAGCCCCAGCATTTT. This codes for CATSADRGSNQPQHF. The entire variable domain, with the rest obtained from reference TRBV15 and TRBJ1-5, is as follows: DAMVIQNPRYQVTQFGKPVTLSCSQTLNHNVMYWYQQKSSQAPKLLFHYYDKDFNNEADTPDNFQSRRPNTSFCFLDIRSPGLGDTAMYLCATSADRGSNQPQHFGDGTRLSIL.

This clonotype was detected a few times. The chain links TRBV4-1 to TRBJ1-3, with 7 bases matching TRBD1. Germline lookup yields CDR1 MGHRA and CDR2 YSYEKL. Trimming removed 4 bases from V and 0 bases from J; junction bases left unmatched: 15. CDR3 size: 19 residues. This CDR3 is CASSPDRAEIASSGNTIYF. In DNA, the CDR3 is TGCGCCAGCAGCCCCGACAGGGCAGAAATAGCGTCCTCTGGAAACACCATATATTTT.

This clonotype was observed many times. The chain combines TRBV6-5 with TRBJ2-1; D is unclear. This CDR3 spans 15 amino acids. V was cut by 2 bases and J by 5 bases, with 13 bases left in between. The germline CDR1 and CDR2 sequences are MNHEY and SVGAGI. Here the CDR3 DNA reads TGTGCCAGCAGTTACAAAGTGTCGGCCGACAATGAGCAGTTCTTC. Translation: CASSYKVSADNEQFF.